Below, 13 T cell receptor beta chains from the same sample are listed, as sequenced in a study of blood T cells in healthy people across ages. For the second PCR, which ran for 7 to 11 cycles, a sample-barcoded 5' primer and a J-beta primer mix were used. A single record per CDR3 protein comes from TCRdb applying MiXCR to the 5' RACE reads. The sample has 1.5 million to 2 million distinct CDR3 sequences, around 35% seen once. Sequenced: blood. All receptors come from a woman in her 30s in good health.

The rearrangement links TRBV9 to TRBJ1-1; D may be TRBD1 (6 bases). Looked up from germline, CDR1 is SGDLS and CDR2 is YYNGEE. This CDR3 has 15 amino acids. The V end lost 0 bases, the J end lost 4 bases, and 13 bases lay between the germline ends. CDR3 amino acids: CASSVERGGVTEAFF. The CDR3 bases are TGTGCCAGCAGCGTAGAAAGAGGGGGGGTCACTGAAGCTTTCTTT.

CDR3 in DNA: TGTGCCAGCAGCGGGACTAGCGTTAGCACAGATACGCAGTATTTT. It translates to CASSGTSVSTDTQYF. The chain recombines TRBV7-2 with TRBJ2-3, with 10 bases fitting TRBD2. The germline V gene encodes CDR1 SGHTA and CDR2 FQGNSA. The CDR3 consists of 15 residues. Trimming took 5 bases from V and 0 from J; bases not matched to a gene: 2.

This clonotype has a handful of counts. The V call is TRBV10-3, the J call TRBJ1-1; D possibly corresponds to TRBD1 (5 bases). CDR1 is ENHRY, CDR2 SYGVKD, per germline. This CDR3 is 14 amino acids long. The V end was cut by 6 bases, the J end by 1 base, with 12 bases between. This CDR3 reads CAIRTTTGNTEAFF. The CDR3 DNA follows: TGTGCCATCAGGACTACAACAGGGAACACTGAAGCTTTCTTT.

CDR3 amino acids: CASSHRSAATQYF. DNA of the CDR3: TGTGCCAGCAGCCACAGGTCGGCAGCCACGCAGTATTTT. The V and J genes are TRBV3-1 and TRBJ2-3; D gene unclear. Germline V lookup: CDR1 LGHDT, CDR2 YNNKEL (reference sequence). V lost 3 bases to trimming and J lost 9 bases, with 13 bases between them. The CDR3 sequence is 13 residues long.

The gene calls are TRBV5-6 and TRBJ2-1, with TRBD1 matching 12 bases. The CDR3 has 15 amino acids. The germline CDR1 and CDR2 sequences are SGHDT and YYEEEE. Trimming removed 4 bases from V and 9 bases from J; junction bases left unmatched: 8. As DNA, the CDR3 is TGTGCCAGCAGCATGGGACAGGGGGCTGGAATTGAGCAGTTCTTC. Translated: CASSMGQGAGIEQFF.

This clonotype was counted at least ten times. In DNA form, the CDR3 reads TGCAGCGCCTCCGGGGCGGGAGGGTCAACCCTGAGCTCCTACAATGAGCAGTTCTTC. Its translation: CSASGAGGSTLSSYNEQFF. The V and J genes are TRBV29-1 and TRBJ2-1; 9 nucleotides match TRBD2. Germline V gives CDR1 SQVTM, CDR2 ANQGSEA. The CDR3 consists of 19 residues. V shed 7 bases, J shed 0 bases, and the junction held 19 bases outside the gene matches.

This clonotype was counted a few times. The chain uses TRBV15 and TRBJ1-2; perhaps TRBD1 as D (6 bases). Germline V CDR1 and CDR2: LNHNV, YYDKDF (reference sequence). The CDR3 has 16 residues. V lost 0 bases and J 4 bases, leaving 15 bases between the germline ends. CDR3 loop: CATSRDTVWGPYGYTF. The CDR3 DNA sequence: TGTGCCACCAGCAGAGATACGGTTTGGGGGCCCTATGGCTACACCTTC.

The count of this clonotype is one. A much larger clone lies a single base off, so this may be a read error. The J gene is TRBJ1-4, the V gene TRBV7-2; D is possibly TRBD1 (6 bases). This CDR3 has 18 residues. Germline CDR1 and CDR2: SGHTA and FQGNSA. V was shortened by 0 bases and J by 7 bases, with 21 bases between the two germline ends. The CDR3 DNA reads TGTGCCAGCAGCTTAGCCCCTTTTGTGTCCGTCAGGGGTGAAAAACTGTTTTTT. Translation: CASSLAPFVSVRGEKLFF.

This rearrangement joins TRBV5-1 to TRBJ1-5; no reliable D call. CDR3 length: 14 amino acids. Deletions cut 0 bases from V and 6 bases from J, with 10 bases between. CDR1 is SGHRS, CDR2 YFSETQ, per germline. CDR3 residues: CASSLGGDSQPQHF. The CDR3 nucleotides are TGCGCCAGCAGCTTGGGAGGAGATAGTCAGCCCCAGCATTTT.

This clonotype was counted only a few times. The gene calls are TRBV25-1 and TRBJ1-2; D is ambiguous. The CDR3 is 14 residues long. The germline V gene encodes CDR1 MGHDK and CDR2 SYGVNS. The germline V and J ends were trimmed by 0 bases and 1 base, with 6 bases remaining between them. The CDR3 nucleotides are TGTGCCAGCAGTGAATATCAGGTTAACTATGGCTACACCTTC. Protein: CASSEYQVNYGYTF.

The genes are TRBV5-1 and TRBJ1-3; D possibly corresponds to TRBD1 (5 bases). V shed 4 bases and J shed 1 base, with 9 bases lying between them. CDR3 length equals 14 residues. Germline loops: CDR1 SGHRS, CDR2 YFSETQ. This chain's CDR3 is CASSPGTSGNTIYF. CDR3 DNA: TGCGCCAGCAGCCCCGGGACGTCTGGAAACACCATATATTTT.

This clonotype has at least ten counts. The chain is built from TRBV3-1 and TRBJ2-5; TRBD2 is a possible D gene (5 bases). The V gene lost 7 bases and the J gene lost 4 bases, with 16 bases spanning the gap. The CDR3 is made up of 14 amino acids. CDR1 and CDR2 (germline): LGHDT, YNNKEL (reference sequence). The DNA of the CDR3 is TGTGCCAGCAAGGGAACTAGTTGGGGAGAGACCCAGTACTTC. This codes for CASKGTSWGETQYF.

The V and J genes are TRBV20-1 and TRBJ2-1, with no clear D. Germline V gives CDR1 DFQATT, CDR2 SNEGSKA (reference sequence). The V and J ends lost 5 bases and 8 bases respectively, with 10 bases between them. The CDR3 runs to 11 residues. The CDR3 is CSAEMVDEQFF. The CDR3, as DNA: TGCAGTGCTGAAATGGTGGATGAGCAGTTCTTC.